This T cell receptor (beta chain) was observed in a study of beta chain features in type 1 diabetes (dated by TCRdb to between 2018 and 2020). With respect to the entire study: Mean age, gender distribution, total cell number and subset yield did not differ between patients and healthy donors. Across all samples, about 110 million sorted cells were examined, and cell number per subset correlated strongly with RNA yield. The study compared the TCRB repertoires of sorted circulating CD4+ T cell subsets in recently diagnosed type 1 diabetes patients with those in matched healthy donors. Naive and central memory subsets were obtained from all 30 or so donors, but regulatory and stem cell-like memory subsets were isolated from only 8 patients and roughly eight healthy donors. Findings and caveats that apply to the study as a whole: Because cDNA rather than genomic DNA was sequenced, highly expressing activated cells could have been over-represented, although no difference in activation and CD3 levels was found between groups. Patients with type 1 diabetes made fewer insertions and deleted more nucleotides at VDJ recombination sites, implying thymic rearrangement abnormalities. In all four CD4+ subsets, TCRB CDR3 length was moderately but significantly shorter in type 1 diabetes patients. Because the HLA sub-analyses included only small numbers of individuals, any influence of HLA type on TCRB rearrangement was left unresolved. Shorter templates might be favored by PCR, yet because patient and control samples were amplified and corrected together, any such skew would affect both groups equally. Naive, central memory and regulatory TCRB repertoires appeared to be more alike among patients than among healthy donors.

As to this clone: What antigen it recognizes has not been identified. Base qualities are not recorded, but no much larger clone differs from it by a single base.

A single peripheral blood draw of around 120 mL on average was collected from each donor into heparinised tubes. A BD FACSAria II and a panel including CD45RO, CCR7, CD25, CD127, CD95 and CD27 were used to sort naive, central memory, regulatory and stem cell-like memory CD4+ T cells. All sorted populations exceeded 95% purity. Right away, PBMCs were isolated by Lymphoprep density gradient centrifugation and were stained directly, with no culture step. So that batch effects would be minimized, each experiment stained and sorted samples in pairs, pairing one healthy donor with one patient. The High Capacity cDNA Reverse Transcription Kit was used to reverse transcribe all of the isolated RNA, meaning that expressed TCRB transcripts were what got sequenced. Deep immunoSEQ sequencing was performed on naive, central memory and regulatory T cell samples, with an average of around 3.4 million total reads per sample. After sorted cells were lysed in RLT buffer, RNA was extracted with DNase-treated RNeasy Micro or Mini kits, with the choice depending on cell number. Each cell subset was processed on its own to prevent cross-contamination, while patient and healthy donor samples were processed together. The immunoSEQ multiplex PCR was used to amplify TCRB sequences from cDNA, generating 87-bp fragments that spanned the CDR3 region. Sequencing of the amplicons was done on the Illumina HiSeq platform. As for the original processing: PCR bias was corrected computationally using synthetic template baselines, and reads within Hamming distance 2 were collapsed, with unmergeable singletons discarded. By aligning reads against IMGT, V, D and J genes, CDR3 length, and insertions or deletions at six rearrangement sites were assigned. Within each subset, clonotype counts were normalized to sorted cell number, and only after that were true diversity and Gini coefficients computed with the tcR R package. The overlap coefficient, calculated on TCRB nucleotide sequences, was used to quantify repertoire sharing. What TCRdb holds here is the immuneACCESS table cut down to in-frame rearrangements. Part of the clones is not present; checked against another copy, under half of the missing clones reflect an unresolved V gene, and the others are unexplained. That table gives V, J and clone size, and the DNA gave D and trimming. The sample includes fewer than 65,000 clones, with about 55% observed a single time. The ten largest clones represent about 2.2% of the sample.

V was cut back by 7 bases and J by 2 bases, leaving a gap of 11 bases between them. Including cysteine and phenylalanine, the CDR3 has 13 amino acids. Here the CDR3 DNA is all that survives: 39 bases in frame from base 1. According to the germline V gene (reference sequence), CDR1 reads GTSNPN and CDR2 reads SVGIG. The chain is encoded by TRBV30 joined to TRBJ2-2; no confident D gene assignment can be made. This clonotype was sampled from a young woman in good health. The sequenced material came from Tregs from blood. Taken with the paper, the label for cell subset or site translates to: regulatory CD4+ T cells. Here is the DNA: TGTGCCTCGCGAGGCCTCAACACCGGGGAGCTGTTTTTT. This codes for CASRGLNTGELFF.